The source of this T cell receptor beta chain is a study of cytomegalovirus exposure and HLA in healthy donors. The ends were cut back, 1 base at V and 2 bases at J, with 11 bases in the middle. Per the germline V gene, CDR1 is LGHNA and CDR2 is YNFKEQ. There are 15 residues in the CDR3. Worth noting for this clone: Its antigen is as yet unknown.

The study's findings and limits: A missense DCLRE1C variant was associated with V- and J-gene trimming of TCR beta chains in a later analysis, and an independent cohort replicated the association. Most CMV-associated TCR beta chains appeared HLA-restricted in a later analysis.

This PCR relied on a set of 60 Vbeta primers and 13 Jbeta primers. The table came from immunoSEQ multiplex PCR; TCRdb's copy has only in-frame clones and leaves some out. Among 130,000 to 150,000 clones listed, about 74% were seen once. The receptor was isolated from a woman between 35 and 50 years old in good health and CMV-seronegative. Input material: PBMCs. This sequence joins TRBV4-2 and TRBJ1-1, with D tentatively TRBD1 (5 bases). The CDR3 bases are TGTGCCAGCAGCCAAGGCGCGGGACCTAACACTGAAGCTTTCTTT. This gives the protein CASSQGAGPNTEAFF.